The clone carrying this T cell receptor (beta chain) was found a few times. The antigen remains undetermined. This table comes from immunoSEQ multiplex PCR, and its TCRdb copy is limited to in-frame clones, with some not included. The sample consists of 28,000 or so clones, 85% to 95% of them appearing once. This entry is derived from a study of OX40 agonist ivuxolimab in advanced cancers. Study results and limitations: With doses of 0.1 to 3.0 mg/kg, CD4+ and CD8+ blood T cells had undergone clonal expansion by week 6.

Autoimmune disease history or systemic immunosuppression meant exclusion. Sample: CD4+ or CD8+ T cells sorted from blood, taken in a trial of the OX40 agonist ivuxolimab. This clonotype was sampled from an adult with an advanced solid tumor such as melanoma, head and neck, liver or kidney cancer.

CDR3 in amino acids: CASSYRDRAGYTF. In DNA, the CDR3 is TGTGCCAGCAGTTACCGGGACAGGGCTGGCTACACCTTC. The J gene is TRBJ1-2, the V gene TRBV6-5, with TRBD1 matching over 9 bases. V lost 2 bases and J lost 7; bases outside the gene matches: 2. Germline V gives CDR1 MNHEY, CDR2 SVGAGI. This CDR3 has 13 residues.